The T cell receptor beta chain described here comes from a study of CXCR3-negative and CXCR3-positive naive CD8 T cells. Overall study context: Total TRB output reached some 130 million reads, about 1.5 +/- 0.3 million per library. Study findings and constraints: Naive cells used TRBV-TRBJ genes in much the same way whether CXCR3-negative or CXCR3-positive; memory cells did not.

Turning to this clonotype: Its antigen remains unidentified.

CD45RO-CCR7+CD27+CD95- defined naive CD8+ T cells. UMI-labeled TRB cDNA libraries were prepared by 5' RACE. TCRdb re-called the 5' RACE reads and gives one entry per CDR3 protein, without DNA. This listing includes tens of thousands of distinct CDR3 sequences. The CDR3 has 13 amino acids. Germline-derived CDR1 and CDR2 are ENHRY and SYGVKD. This receptor was identified in a human donor in good health. Some clones in this sample may be carry-over from other donors' samples. Sequenced input: naive CXCR3- CD8+ T cells from blood. The sample's subset: CD45RO-CCR7+CD27+CD95- naive CD8+ T cells lacking CXCR3 (TNR3-). This chain connects TRBV10-3 to TRBJ1-1; the D call from TCRdb, TRBD1, cannot be confirmed without DNA. The CDR3 sequence: CATGQGGNTEAFF.